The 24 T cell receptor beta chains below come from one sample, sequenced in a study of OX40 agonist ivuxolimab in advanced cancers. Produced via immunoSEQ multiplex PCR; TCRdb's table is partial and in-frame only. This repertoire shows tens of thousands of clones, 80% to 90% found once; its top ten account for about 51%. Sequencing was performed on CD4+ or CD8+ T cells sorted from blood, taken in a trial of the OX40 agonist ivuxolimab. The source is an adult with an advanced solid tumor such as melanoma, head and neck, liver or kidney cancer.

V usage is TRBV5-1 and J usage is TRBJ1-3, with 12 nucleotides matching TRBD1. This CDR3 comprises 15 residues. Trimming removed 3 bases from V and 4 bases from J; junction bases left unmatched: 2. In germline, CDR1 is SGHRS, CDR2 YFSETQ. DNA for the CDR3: TGCGCCAGCAGCTGGGACAGGGGGCTGGGAAACACCATATATTTT. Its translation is CASSWDRGLGNTIYF.

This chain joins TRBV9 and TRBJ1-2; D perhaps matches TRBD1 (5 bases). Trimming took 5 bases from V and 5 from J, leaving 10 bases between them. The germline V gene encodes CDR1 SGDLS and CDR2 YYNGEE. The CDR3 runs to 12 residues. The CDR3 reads CASRTAGYGYTF. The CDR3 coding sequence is TGTGCCAGCAGGACAGCAGGATATGGCTACACCTTC.

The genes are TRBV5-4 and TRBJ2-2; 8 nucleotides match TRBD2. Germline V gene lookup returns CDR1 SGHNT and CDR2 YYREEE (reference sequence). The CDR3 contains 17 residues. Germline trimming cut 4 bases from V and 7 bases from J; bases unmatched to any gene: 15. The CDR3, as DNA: TGTGCCAGCAGCCGTGCCTATAGCGGGGCGGCGGGCGGGGAGCTGTTTTTT. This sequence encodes CASSRAYSGAAGGELFF.

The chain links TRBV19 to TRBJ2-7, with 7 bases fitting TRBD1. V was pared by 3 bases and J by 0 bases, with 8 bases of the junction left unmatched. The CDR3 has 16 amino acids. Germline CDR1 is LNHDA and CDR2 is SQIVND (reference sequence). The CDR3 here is CASSMDRDSSSYEQYF. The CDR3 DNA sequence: TGTGCCAGTAGTATGGACCGGGACAGTAGCTCCTACGAGCAGTACTTC.

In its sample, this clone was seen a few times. CDR3 sequence reads: CASSQGPQGAFF. The CDR3 region has the DNA TGTGCCAGCAGCCAAGGCCCCCAAGGAGCTTTCTTT. The chain couples TRBV4-2 to TRBJ1-1; D is ambiguous. The CDR3 length is 12 residues. Germline-derived CDR1 and CDR2 are LGHNA and YNFKEQ. Trimming removed 1 base from V and 10 bases from J, with 10 bases in between.

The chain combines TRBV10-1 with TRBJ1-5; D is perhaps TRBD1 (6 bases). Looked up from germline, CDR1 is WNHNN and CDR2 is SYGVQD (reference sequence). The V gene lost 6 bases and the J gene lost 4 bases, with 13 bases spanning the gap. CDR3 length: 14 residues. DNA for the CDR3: TGCGCCAGCAGCGGACGGACAGAAAATCAGCCCCAGCATTTT. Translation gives CASSGRTENQPQHF.

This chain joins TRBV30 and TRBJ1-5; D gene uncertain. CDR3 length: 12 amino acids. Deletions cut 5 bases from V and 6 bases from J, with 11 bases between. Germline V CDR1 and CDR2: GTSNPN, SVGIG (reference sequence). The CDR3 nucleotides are TGTGCCTGGTCCGGGATGGGTCAGCCCCAGCATTTT. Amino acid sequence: CAWSGMGQPQHF.

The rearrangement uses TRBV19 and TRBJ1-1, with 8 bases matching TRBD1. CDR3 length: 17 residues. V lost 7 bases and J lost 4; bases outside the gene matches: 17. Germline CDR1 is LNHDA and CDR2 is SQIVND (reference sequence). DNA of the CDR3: TGTGCCAGTACCTCGATAGAGTCAGGGGGCGTCGGCACTGAAGCTTTCTTT. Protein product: CASTSIESGGVGTEAFF.

Here the CDR3 DNA reads TGCGCCAGCAGCTTGGGGGCAGTCATGAACACCGGGGAGCTGTTTTTT. It codes for CASSLGAVMNTGELFF. This sequence joins TRBV5-1 and TRBJ2-2; no reliable D call. Looked up from germline, CDR1 is SGHRS and CDR2 is YFSETQ. The V end was cut by 0 bases, the J end by 1 base, with 10 bases between. The CDR3 sequence is 16 residues long.

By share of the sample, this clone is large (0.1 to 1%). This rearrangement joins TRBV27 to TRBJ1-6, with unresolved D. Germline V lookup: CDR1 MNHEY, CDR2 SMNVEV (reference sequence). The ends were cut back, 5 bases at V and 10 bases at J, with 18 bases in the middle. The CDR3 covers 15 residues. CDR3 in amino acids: CASSPPRTWRSPLHF. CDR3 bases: TGTGCCAGCAGTCCCCCAAGGACTTGGCGCTCACCCCTCCACTTT.

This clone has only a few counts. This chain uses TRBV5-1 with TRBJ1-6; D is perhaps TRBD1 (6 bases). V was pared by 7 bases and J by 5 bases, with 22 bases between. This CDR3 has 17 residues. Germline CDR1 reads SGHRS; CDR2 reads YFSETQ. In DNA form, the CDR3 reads TGCGCCAGCTCGATGGGGGGCAGAGAGAGAAATAATTCACCCCTCCACTTT. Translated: CASSMGGRERNNSPLHF.

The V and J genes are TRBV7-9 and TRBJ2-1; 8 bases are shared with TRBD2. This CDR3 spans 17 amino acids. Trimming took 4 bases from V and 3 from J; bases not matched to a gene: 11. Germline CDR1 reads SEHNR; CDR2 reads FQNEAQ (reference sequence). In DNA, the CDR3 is TGTGCCAGCAGCTCGTGGAGGGGCGGGGGGCGCTACAATGAGCAGTTCTTC. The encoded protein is CASSSWRGGGRYNEQFF.

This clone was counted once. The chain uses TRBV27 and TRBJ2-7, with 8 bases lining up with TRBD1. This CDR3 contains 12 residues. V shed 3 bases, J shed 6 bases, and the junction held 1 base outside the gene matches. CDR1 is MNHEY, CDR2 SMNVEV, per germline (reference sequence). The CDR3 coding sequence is TGTGCCAGCAGTTTCCAGGGGGCCGAGCAGTACTTC. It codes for CASSFQGAEQYF.

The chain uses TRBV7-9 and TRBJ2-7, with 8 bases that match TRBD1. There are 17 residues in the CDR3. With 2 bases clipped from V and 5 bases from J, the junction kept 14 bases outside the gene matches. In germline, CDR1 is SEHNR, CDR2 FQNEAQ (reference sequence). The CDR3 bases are TGTGCCAGCAGCTTATTGGAGCCGGGACAGGCTACTAACGAGCAGTACTTC. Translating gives CASSLLEPGQATNEQYF.

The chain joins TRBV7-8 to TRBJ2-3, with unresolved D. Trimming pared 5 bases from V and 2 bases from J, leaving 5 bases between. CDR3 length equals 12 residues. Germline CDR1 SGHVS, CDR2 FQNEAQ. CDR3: CASSPNTDTQYF. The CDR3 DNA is TGTGCCAGCAGCCCGAACACAGATACGCAGTATTTT.

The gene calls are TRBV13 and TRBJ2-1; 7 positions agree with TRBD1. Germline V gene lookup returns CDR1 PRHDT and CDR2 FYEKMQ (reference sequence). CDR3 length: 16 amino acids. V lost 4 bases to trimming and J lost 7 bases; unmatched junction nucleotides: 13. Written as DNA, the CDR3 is TGTGCCAGCAGCTCCGTGGGACAGCTCCCGATTAATGAGCAGTTCTTC. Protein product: CASSSVGQLPINEQFF.

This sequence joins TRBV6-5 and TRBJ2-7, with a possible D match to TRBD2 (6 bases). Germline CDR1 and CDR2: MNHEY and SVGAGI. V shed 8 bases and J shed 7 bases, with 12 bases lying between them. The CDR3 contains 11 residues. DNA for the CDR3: TGTGCCAGCGGGTCCGGAGGGGAGCAGTACTTC. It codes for CASGSGGEQYF.

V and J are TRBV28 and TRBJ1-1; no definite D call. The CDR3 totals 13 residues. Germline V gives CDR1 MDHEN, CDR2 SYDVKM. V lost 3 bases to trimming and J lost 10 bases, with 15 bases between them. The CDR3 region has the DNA TGTGCCAGCAGTTTCTTAGGATCGCGGGGAGCTTTCTTT. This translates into CASSFLGSRGAFF.

CDR3 in DNA: TGCGCCAGCAGGAACGGACTAGCGGGGTATGACGAGACCCAGTACTTC. Residues: CASRNGLAGYDETQYF. The chain combines TRBV5-1 with TRBJ2-5; TRBD2 aligns across 12 bases. This CDR3 has 16 amino acids. J was trimmed by 5 bases and V by 5 bases; bases with no gene match: 10. Germline values: CDR1 SGHRS, CDR2 YFSETQ.

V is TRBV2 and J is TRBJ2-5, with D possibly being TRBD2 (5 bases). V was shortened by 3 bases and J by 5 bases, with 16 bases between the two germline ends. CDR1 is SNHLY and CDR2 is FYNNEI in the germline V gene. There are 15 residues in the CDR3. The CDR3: CASSERTGSLETQYF. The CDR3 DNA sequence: TGTGCCAGCAGTGAGAGGACTGGAAGCCTCGAGACCCAGTACTTC. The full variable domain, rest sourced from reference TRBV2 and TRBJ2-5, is EPEVTQTPSHQVTQMGQEVILRCVPISNHLYFYWYRQILGQKVEFLVSFYNNEISEKSEIFDDQFSVERPDGSNFTLKIRSTKLEDSAMYFCASSERTGSLETQYFGPGTRLLVL.

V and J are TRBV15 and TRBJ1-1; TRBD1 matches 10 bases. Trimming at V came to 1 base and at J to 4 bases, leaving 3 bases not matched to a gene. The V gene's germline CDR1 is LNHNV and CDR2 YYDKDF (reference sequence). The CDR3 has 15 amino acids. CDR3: CATSRGTGGSTEAFF. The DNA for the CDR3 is TGTGCCACCAGCAGAGGGACAGGGGGTAGCACTGAAGCTTTCTTT.

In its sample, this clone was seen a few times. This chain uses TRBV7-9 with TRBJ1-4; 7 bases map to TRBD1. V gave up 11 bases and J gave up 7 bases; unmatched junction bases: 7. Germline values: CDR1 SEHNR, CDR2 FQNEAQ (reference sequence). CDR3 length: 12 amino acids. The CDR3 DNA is TGTGCCGCTAGGACAGGCGGTGAAAAACTGTTTTTT. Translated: CAARTGGEKLFF.

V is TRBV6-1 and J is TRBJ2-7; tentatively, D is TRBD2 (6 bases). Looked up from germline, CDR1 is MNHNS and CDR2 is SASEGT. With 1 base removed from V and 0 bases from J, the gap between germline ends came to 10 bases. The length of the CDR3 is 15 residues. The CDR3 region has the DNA TGTGCCAGCAGTGAAGGTGGCGGGACCTCCTACGAGCAGTACTTC. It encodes CASSEGGGTSYEQYF.

CDR3 DNA sequence: TGTGCCACCAGCAGAGGTGACAGAGACACCGGGGAGCTGTTTTTT. It translates to CATSRGDRDTGELFF. The chain couples TRBV15 to TRBJ2-2; maybe TRBD1 (5 bases). V shed 1 base and J shed 3 bases, with 9 bases lying between them. The V gene's germline CDR1 is LNHNV and CDR2 YYDKDF (reference sequence). The CDR3 contains 15 residues. Full variable domain (remainder filled in from reference TRBV15 and TRBJ2-2): DAMVIQNPRYQVTQFGKPVTLSCSQTLNHNVMYWYQQKSSQAPKLLFHYYDKDFNNEADTPDNFQSRRPNTSFCFLDIRSPGLGDTAMYLCATSRGDRDTGELFFGEGSRLTVL.